One sample yielded the 17 T cell receptor beta chains listed below, sequenced in a study of blood T cells in healthy people across ages. A second PCR of roughly 6 to 12 cycles used a sample-barcoded 5' primer and a J-beta primer mix. TCRdb reprocessed the 5' RACE reads with MiXCR, giving one entry per CDR3 protein. The sample records some 900,000 distinct CDR3 sequences, under 35% being singletons. Input material: blood. These receptors were collected from a woman aged 80 or over in good health.

At least ten counts were recorded for this clonotype. The chain has TRBV6-6 and TRBJ2-6, with 8 bases identical to TRBD1. CDR1 is MNHNY and CDR2 is SVGAGI in the germline V gene (reference sequence). The CDR3 has 18 amino acids. After removal of 0 bases from V and 2 bases from J, the junction contained 6 bases not matched to a gene. In DNA form, the CDR3 reads TGTGCCAGCAGTTACTCAAGGGCCAGGGGGCCTGGGGCCAACGTCCTGACTTTC. Amino acids: CASSYSRARGPGANVLTF.

On this clonotype itself: This may come from a read error, since a much larger clone is one base off. Here the CDR3 reads CASSPGAHSTLHF. The CDR3, as DNA: TGTGCCAGCAGTCCGGGGGCTCATTCAACCCTCCACTTT. V usage is TRBV3-1 and J usage is TRBJ1-6; possibly TRBD1 for D (6 bases). The CDR3 totals 13 residues. The germline CDR1 and CDR2 sequences are LGHDT and YNNKEL (reference sequence).

In its sample, this clonotype was seen a few times. Given a much more abundant clone one base away, this may be a read error. The chain carries TRBV27 and TRBJ2-3, with a tentative D call TRBD1 (6 bases). V lost 6 bases to trimming and J lost 6 bases, with 31 bases between them. Germline V CDR1 and CDR2: MNHEY, SMNVEV (reference sequence). The CDR3 has 19 residues. The CDR3 reads CASSHQINPGARKRDTQYF. For the CDR3, the DNA is TGTGCCAGCAGCCACCAGATAAACCCAGGGGCCAGAAAGAGGGATACGCAGTATTTT.

This sequence joins TRBV6-6 and TRBJ2-5; D remains ambiguous. V was clipped by 4 bases and J by 13 bases, with 7 bases between them. Germline-derived CDR1 and CDR2 are MNHNY and SVGAGI (reference sequence). The CDR3 runs to 9 residues. CDR3 nucleotide sequence: TGTGCCAGCAGTTCCGGGCCGTACTTC. The encoded protein is CASSSGPYF.

As for this clonotype: This may stem from a read error, because a much larger clone lies one nucleotide away. The CDR3 sequence is CATSPHRGSEPQYF. Here the CDR3 DNA reads TGTGCCACCAGTCCCCACAGGGGATCGGAGCCCCAGTACTTC. This chain connects TRBV15 to TRBJ2-7; 7 nucleotides match TRBD1. V was clipped by 6 bases and J by 10 bases; unmatched bases: 15. This CDR3 spans 14 amino acids. In germline, CDR1 is LNHNV, CDR2 YYDKDF (reference sequence).

With respect to this clonotype: A junction boundary mismatches the germline segment, possibly from a read error. The chain has TRBV5-1 and TRBJ2-1; D possibly corresponds to TRBD2 (5 bases). This CDR3 is 16 amino acids long. Germline CDR1 reads SGHRS; CDR2 reads YFSETQ. CDR3 in amino acids: CASSLEAAVGYNQQFF. The CDR3 region has the DNA TGCGCCAGCAGCTTGGAAGCGGCAGTTGGCTACAATCAGCAGTTCTTC.

This clonotype has ten or more counts. The chain recombines TRBV9 with TRBJ2-3; D call uncertain. Per the germline V gene, CDR1 is SGDLS and CDR2 is YYNGEE. V lost 3 bases and J 6 bases, leaving 5 bases between the germline ends. This CDR3 is built from 11 residues. CDR3 region: CASSAWDTQYF. DNA of the CDR3: TGTGCCAGCAGCGCCTGGGATACGCAGTATTTT.

For this clonotype: The junction differs from germline at one of its ends, possibly a read error. The genes are TRBV11-2 and TRBJ2-2; no firm D call. CDR3 length: 14 residues. Germline V lookup: CDR1 SGHAT, CDR2 FQNNGV. CDR3 region: CTSSTPSQAGELFF. In DNA, the CDR3 is TGTACCAGCAGCACTCCCTCCCAAGCCGGGGAGCTGTTTTTT. The full variable domain, completed using reference TRBV11-2 and TRBJ2-2, is EAGVAQSPRYKIIEKRQSVAFWCNPISGHATLYWYQQILGQGPKLLIQFQNNGVVDDSQLPKDRFSAERLKGVDSTLKIQPAKLEDSAVYLCTSSTPSQAGELFFGEGSRLTVL.

The chain carries TRBV6-2 or TRBV6-3 and TRBJ2-5; no firm D call. V lost 6 bases, J lost 4 bases, and 24 bases lay in between. Germline V gene data show CDR1 as MNHEY and CDR2 as SVGEGT. The CDR3 extends over 17 amino acids. CDR3 nucleotides: TGTGCCAGCAGCCCGATCCCTCTCCTAAGCCAACCAGAGACCCAGTACTTC. Residues: CASSPIPLLSQPETQYF.

The chain carries TRBV6-1 and TRBJ2-1; D remains unclear. The end of the DNA aligns better with TRBJ2-7, so the J call may be wrong. The CDR3 contains 11 residues. Germline V gives CDR1 MNHNS, CDR2 SASEGT. Written as DNA, the CDR3 is TGTGCCAGCAACTCCTACAATGAGCAGTACTTC. Amino acids: CASNSYNEQYF.

V is TRBV20-1 and J is TRBJ2-7, with 10 bases identical to TRBD1. V lost 4 bases, J lost 6 bases, and 12 bases stayed unmatched. CDR1 DFQATT and CDR2 SNEGSKA come from the germline V gene (reference sequence). The CDR3 runs 15 residues. In DNA form, the CDR3 reads TGCAGTGCTATGAAGTCCGGGACAGGGGTATCCGAGCAGTACTTC. Its translation: CSAMKSGTGVSEQYF.

This clonotype was seen repeatedly, ten times or more. V and J are TRBV3-1 and TRBJ2-3, with D uncertain. The germline V gene has CDR1 LGHDT and CDR2 YNNKEL (reference sequence). The V gene lost 3 bases and the J gene lost 2 bases, with 9 bases spanning the gap. The CDR3 has 14 amino acids. The CDR3 nucleotides read TGTGCCAGCAGCCACCGTAGGATCACAGATACGCAGTATTTT. Translation gives CASSHRRITDTQYF.

This clonotype was found many times. DNA of the CDR3: TGTGCCAGCAGCTTAGTATTCTCCAGCGGGGTAACAGATACGCAGTATTTT. The encoded protein is CASSLVFSSGVTDTQYF. V gene TRBV7-2 combines with J gene TRBJ2-3; 7 nucleotides align to TRBD2. The J segment lost 3 bases and the V segment lost 1 base, leaving 10 bases of the junction unmatched. The CDR3 has 17 residues. The germline gives CDR1 SGHTA, CDR2 FQGNSA. The complete variable domain, with remaining parts taken from reference TRBV7-2 and TRBJ2-3, reads GAGVSQSPSNKVTEKGKDVELRCDPISGHTALYWYRQSLGQGLEFLIYFQGNSAPDKSGLPSDRFSAERTGGSVSTLTIQRTQQEDSAVYLCASSLVFSSGVTDTQYFGPGTRLTVL.

The chain is built from TRBV7-9 and TRBJ2-1; no clear D gene. CDR3 length equals 11 residues. Germline CDR1 and CDR2: SEHNR and FQNEAQ (reference sequence). Trimming shortened V by 7 bases and J by 9 bases, and 10 bases separated the two germline ends. The CDR3 reads CASNPVSEQFF. Written as DNA, the CDR3 is TGTGCCAGCAACCCTGTGTCTGAGCAGTTCTTC.

This chain uses TRBV30 with TRBJ1-4; possible D gene TRBD1, 6 bases. The V gene lost 2 bases and the J gene lost 5 bases, with 12 bases spanning the gap. The length of the CDR3 is 14 residues. Germline values: CDR1 GTSNPN, CDR2 SVGIG (reference sequence). The DNA of the CDR3 is TGTGCCTGGAGTCAGGGGCGGTCGAATGAAAAACTGTTTTTT. This sequence encodes CAWSQGRSNEKLFF. The entire variable domain, with the rest obtained from reference TRBV30 and TRBJ1-4, is as follows: SQTIHQWPATLVQPVGSPLSLECTVEGTSNPNLYWYRQAAGRGLQLLFYSVGIGQISSEVPQNLSASRPQDRQFILSSKKLLLSDSGFYLCAWSQGRSNEKLFFGSGTQLSVL.

This clonotype was recorded at least ten times. The genes are TRBV6-1 and TRBJ1-2; a possible D gene is TRBD1 (5 bases). The V gene lost 2 bases and the J gene lost 4 bases, with 14 bases spanning the gap. Germline loops: CDR1 MNHNS, CDR2 SASEGT. The CDR3 spans 15 residues. The CDR3 DNA reads as TGTGCCAGCAGTGAAATACGGACACCGATCTATGGCTACACCTTC. Translated, it gives CASSEIRTPIYGYTF.

This clonotype came up many times. The chain has TRBV2 and TRBJ1-4; D gene unclear. CDR1 SNHLY and CDR2 FYNNEI come from the germline V gene. The CDR3 has 12 residues. The V end lost 3 bases, the J end lost 10 bases, and 9 bases lay between the germline ends. As DNA, the CDR3 is TGTGCCAGCAGTGATGGAGGCGGAAAACTGTTTTTT. It specifies CASSDGGGKLFF.